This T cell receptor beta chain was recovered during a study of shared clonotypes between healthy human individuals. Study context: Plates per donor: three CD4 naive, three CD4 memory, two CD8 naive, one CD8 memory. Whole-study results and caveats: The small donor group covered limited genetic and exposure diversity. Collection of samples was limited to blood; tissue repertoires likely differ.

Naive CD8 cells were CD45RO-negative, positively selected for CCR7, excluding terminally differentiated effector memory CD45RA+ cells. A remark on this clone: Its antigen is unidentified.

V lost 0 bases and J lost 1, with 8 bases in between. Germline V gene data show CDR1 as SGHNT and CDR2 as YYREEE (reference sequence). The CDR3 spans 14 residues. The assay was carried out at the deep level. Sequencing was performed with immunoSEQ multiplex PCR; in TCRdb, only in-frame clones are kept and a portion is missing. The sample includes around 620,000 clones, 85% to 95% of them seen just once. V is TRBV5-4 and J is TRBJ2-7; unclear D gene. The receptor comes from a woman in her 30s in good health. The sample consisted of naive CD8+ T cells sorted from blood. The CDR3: CASSLVPTSYEQYF. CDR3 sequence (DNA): TGTGCCAGCAGCTTGGTCCCGACATCCTACGAGCAGTACTTC.